This T cell receptor beta chain stems from a study of T cells in Graves' hyperthyroidism and ophthalmopathy. At the level of the study: Prior to any treatment, at the point of initial diagnosis, peripheral blood was collected.

CDR1 and CDR2 from the germline V gene are SNHLY and FYNNEI. This CDR3 region has 14 residues. The germline V and J ends were trimmed by 7 bases and 7 bases, with 14 bases remaining between them. Authors of the study amplified TCR beta CDR3 regions from RNA transcripts. Researchers ran a first-round RT-PCR on the TCR CDR3 using the HTBI primer set. From the multiplex PCR reads, TCRdb called clonotypes with MiXCR, one entry per CDR3 protein. The data contain hundreds of thousands of distinct CDR3 sequences, 35% to 40% of them singletons. This clonotype has ten or more counts. What was sequenced was blood. The V and J genes are TRBV2 and TRBJ1-6; D is perhaps TRBD1 (5 bases). This sequence was found in a man aged 18 to 29 with Graves' hyperthyroidism. The chain's CDR3 is CASIGDRVNSPLHF. The CDR3 coding sequence is TGTGCCAGCATCGGAGACAGAGTGAATTCACCCCTCCACTTT.